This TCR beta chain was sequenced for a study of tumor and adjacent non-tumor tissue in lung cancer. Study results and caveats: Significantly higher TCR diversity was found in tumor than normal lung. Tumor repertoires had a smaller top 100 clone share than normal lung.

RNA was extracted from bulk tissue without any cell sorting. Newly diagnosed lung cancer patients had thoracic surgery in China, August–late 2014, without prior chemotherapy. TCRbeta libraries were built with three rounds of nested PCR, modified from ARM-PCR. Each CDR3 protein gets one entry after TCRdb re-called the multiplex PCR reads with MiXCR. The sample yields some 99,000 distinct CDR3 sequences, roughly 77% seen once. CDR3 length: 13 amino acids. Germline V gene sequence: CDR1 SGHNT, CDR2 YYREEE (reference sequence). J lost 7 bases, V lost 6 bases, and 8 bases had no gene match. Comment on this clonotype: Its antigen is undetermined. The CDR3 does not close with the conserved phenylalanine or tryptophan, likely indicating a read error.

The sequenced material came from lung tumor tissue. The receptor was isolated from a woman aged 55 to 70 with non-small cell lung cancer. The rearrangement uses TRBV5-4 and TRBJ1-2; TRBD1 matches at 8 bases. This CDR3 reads CASMGQAISGYTS. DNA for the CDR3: TGTGCCAGCATGGGACAGGCCATTTCTGGCTACACCTCC.